A single T cell receptor (beta chain) is shown here with its context. This entry is derived from a study of T cell changes during pregnancy in multiple sclerosis. Trimming shortened V by 1 base and J by 0 bases, and 15 bases separated the two germline ends. Germline-derived CDR1 and CDR2 are LNHNV and YYDKDF (reference sequence). CDR3 length: 17 amino acids. Repertoires were generated with immunoSEQ multiplex PCR, while TCRdb's copy carries only in-frame clones and drops some. The sample includes more than 90,000 clones, 80% to 95% of them seen just once. V and J are TRBV15 and TRBJ1-1; D is ambiguous. Material: peripheral blood, obtained in the third trimester of pregnancy. The sequence came from a female donor with multiple sclerosis, enrolled in a pregnancy study. Here the CDR3 reads CATSRGGGAILNTEAFF. Here the CDR3 DNA reads TGTGCCACCAGCAGAGGAGGCGGAGCGATACTGAACACTGAAGCTTTCTTT.